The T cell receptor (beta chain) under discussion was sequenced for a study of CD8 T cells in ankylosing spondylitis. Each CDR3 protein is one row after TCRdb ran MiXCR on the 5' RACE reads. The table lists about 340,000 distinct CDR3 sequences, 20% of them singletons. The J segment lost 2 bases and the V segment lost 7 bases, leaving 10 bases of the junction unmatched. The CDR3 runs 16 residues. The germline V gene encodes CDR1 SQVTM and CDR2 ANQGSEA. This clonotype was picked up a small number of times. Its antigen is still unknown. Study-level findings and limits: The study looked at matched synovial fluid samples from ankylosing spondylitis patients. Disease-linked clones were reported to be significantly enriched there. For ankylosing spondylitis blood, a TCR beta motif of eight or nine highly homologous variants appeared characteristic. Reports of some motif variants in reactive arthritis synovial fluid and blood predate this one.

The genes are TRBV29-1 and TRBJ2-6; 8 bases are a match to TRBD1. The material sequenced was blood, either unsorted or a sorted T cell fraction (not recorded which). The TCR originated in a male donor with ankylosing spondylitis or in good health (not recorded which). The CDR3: CSAETGVGTGANVLTF. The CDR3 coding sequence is TGCAGCGCTGAGACAGGGGTAGGAACTGGGGCCAACGTCCTGACTTTC.